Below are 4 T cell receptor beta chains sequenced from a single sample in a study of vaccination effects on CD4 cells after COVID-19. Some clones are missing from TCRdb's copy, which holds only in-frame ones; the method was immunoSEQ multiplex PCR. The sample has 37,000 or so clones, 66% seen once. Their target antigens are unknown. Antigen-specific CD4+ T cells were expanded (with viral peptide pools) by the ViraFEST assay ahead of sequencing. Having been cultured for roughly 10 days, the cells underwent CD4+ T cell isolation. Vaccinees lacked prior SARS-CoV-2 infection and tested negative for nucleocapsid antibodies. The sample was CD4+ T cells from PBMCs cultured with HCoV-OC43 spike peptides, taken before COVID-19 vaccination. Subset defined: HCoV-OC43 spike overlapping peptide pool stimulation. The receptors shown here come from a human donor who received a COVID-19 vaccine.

The CDR3 bases are TGTGCCAGCAGTCAAGCGGGAGCGAGGGGGGCGCAGTATTTT. Translation gives CASSQAGARGAQYF. This rearrangement joins TRBV6-2 or TRBV6-3 to TRBJ2-3; 8 nucleotides align to TRBD2. This CDR3 is 14 amino acids long. Germline values: CDR1 MNHEY, CDR2 SVGEGT. With V trimmed by 5 bases and J by 10 bases, 11 bases remained unmatched.

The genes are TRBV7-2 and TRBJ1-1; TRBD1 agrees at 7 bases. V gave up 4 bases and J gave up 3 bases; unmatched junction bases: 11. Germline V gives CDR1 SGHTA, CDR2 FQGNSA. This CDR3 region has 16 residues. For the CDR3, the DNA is TGTGCCAGCAGCTCAGGGACAGCCCATTGGGACACTGAAGCTTTCTTT. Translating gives CASSSGTAHWDTEAFF.

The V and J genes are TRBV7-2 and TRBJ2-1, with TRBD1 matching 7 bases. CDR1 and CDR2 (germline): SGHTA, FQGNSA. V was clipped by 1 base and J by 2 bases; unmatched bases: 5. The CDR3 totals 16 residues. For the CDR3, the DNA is TGTGCCAGCAGCTTAGACTCGACAGGGCCCTACAATGAGCAGTTCTTC. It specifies CASSLDSTGPYNEQFF.

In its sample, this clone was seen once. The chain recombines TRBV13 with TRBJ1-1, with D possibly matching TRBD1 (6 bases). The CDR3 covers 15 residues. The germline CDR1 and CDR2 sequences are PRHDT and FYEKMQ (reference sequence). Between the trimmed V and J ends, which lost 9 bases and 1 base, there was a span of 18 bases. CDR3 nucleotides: TGTGCCAGTATCCAACAGGGTTCTAAGAACACTGAAGCTTTCTTT. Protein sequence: CASIQQGSKNTEAFF. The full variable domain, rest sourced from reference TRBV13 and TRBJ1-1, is AAGVIQSPRHLIKEKRETATLKCYPIPRHDTVYWYQQGPGQDPQFLISFYEKMQSDKGSIPDRFSAQQFSDYHSELNMSSLELGDSALYFCASIQQGSKNTEAFFGQGTRLTVV.